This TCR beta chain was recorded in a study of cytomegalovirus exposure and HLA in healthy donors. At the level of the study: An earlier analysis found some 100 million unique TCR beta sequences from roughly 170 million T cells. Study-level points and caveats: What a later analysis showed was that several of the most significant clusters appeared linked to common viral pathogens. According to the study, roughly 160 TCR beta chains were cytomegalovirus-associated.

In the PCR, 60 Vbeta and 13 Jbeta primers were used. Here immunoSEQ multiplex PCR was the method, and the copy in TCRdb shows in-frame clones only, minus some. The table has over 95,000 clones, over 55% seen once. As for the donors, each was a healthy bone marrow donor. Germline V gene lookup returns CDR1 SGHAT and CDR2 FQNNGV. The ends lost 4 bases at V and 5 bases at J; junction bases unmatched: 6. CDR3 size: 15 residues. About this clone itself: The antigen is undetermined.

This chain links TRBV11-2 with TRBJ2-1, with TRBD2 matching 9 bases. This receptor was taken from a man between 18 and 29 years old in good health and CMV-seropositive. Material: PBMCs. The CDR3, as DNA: TGTGCCAGCAGCTGGAGTAGCGGGGGAAACAATGAGCAGTTCTTC. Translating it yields CASSWSSGGNNEQFF.